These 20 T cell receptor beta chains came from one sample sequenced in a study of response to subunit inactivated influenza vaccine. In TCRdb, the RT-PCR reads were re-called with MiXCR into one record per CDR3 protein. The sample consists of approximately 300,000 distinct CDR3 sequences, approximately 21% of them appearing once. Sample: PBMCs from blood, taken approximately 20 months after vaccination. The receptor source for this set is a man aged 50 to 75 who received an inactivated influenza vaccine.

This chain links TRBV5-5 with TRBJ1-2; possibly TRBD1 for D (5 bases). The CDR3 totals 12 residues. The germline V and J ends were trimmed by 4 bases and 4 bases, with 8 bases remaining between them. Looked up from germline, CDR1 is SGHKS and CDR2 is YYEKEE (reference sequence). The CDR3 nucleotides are TGTGCCAGCAGCAGGGACGCCTATGGCTACACCTTC. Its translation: CASSRDAYGYTF.

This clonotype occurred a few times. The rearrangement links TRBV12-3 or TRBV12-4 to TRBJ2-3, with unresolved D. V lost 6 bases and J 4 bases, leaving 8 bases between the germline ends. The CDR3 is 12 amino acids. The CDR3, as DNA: TGTGCCAGCAGCTCAAATCCAGATACGCAGTATTTT. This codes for CASSSNPDTQYF.

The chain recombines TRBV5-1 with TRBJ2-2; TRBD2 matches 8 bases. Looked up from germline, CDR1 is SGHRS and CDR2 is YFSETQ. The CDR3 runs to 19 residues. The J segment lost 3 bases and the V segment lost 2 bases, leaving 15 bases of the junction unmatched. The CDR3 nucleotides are TGCGCCAGCAGCTTACCCTCGGCTCGGGGGGGCCTAGACACCGGGGAGCTGTTTTTT. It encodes CASSLPSARGGLDTGELFF.

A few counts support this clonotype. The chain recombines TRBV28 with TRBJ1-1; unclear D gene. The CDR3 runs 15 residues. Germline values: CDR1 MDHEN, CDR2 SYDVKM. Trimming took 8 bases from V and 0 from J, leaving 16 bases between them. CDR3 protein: CASPSGSTMNTEAFF. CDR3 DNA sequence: TGTGCCAGCCCCTCCGGGTCCACGATGAACACTGAAGCTTTCTTT.

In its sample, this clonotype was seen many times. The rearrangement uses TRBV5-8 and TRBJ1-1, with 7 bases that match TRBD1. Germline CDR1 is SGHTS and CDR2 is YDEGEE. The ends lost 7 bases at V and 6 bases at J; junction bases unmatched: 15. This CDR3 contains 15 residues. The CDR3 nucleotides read TGTGCCAGCCGCAAGATAGACAGGGATGAGGCTGAAGCTTTCTTT. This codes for CASRKIDRDEAEAFF. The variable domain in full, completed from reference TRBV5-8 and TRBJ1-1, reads EAGVTQSPTHLIKTRGQQATLRCSPISGHTSVYWYQQALGLGLQFLLWYDEGEERNRGNFPPRFSGRQFPNYSSELNVNALELEDSALYLCASRKIDRDEAEAFFGQGTRLTVV.

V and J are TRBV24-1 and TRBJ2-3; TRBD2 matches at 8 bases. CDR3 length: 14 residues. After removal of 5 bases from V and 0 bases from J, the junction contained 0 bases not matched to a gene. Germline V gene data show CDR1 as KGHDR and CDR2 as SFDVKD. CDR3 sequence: CATSVAGSTDTQYF. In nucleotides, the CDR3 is TGTGCCACCAGTGTAGCGGGGAGCACAGATACGCAGTATTTT.

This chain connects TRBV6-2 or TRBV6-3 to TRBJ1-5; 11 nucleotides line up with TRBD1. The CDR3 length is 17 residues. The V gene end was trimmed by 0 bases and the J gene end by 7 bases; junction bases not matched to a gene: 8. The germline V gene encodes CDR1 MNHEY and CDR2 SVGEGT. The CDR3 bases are TGTGCCAGCAGTTACTCGAGGACAGGGGGCGCCAGGCAGCCCCAGCATTTT. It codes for CASSYSRTGGARQPQHF.

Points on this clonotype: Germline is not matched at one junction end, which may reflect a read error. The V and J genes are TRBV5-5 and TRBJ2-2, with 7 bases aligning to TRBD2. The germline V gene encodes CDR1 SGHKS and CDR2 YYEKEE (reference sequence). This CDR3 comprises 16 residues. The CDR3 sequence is CASSPRQAGSTEELFF. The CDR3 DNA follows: TGTGCCAGCAGCCCCCGACAAGCGGGAAGTACCGAGGAGCTGTTTTTT.

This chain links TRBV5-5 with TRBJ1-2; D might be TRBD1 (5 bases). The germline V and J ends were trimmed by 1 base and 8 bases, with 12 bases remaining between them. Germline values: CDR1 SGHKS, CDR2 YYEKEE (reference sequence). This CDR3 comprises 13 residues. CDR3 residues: CASSLFRDQGYTF. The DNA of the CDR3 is TGTGCCAGCAGCTTGTTCAGGGATCAAGGCTACACCTTC.

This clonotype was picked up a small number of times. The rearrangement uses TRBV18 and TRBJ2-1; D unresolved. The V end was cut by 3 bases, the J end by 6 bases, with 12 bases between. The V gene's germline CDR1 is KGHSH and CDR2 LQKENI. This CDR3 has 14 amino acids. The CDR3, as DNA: TGTGCCAGCTCACCGTCGGTTCTGGGCAATGAGCAGTTCTTC. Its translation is CASSPSVLGNEQFF.

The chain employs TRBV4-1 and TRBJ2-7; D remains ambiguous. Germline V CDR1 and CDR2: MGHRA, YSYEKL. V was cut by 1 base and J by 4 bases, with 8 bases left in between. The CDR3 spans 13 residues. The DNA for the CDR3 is TGCGCCAGCAGCCAAGTTCGGAGTTACGAGCAGTACTTC. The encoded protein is CASSQVRSYEQYF.

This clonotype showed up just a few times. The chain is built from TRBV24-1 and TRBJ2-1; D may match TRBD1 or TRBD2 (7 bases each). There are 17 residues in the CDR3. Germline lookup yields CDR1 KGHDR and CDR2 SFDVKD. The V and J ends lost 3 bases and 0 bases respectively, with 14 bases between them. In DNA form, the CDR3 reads TGTGCCACCAGTGATCTCAGGGGGGGAAGCTCCTACAATGAGCAGTTCTTC. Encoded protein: CATSDLRGGSSYNEQFF.

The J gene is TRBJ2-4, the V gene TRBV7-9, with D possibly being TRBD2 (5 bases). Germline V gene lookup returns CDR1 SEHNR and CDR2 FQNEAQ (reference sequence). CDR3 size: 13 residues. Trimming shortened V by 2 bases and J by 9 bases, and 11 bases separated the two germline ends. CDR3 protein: CASSLYDAGIQYF. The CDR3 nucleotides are TGTGCCAGCAGCTTATATGACGCGGGCATTCAGTACTTC.

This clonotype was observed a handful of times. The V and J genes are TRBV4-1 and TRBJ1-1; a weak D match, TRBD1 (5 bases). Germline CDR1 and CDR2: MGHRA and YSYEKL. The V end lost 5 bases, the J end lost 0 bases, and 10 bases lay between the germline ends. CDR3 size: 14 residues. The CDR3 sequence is CASSSRDVNTEAFF. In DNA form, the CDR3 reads TGCGCCAGCAGCTCAAGGGACGTGAACACTGAAGCTTTCTTT.

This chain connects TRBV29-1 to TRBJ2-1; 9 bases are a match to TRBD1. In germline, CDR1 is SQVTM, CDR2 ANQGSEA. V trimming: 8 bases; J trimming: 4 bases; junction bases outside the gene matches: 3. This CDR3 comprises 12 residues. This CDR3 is CSSGQGYNEQFF. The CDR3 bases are TGCAGCTCCGGACAGGGGTACAATGAGCAGTTCTTC.

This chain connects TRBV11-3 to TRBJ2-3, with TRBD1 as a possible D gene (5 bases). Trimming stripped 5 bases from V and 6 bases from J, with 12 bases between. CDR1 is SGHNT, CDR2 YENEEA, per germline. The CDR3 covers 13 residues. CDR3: CASSTPPGDTQYF. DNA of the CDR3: TGTGCCAGCAGCACCCCACCAGGGGATACGCAGTATTTT.

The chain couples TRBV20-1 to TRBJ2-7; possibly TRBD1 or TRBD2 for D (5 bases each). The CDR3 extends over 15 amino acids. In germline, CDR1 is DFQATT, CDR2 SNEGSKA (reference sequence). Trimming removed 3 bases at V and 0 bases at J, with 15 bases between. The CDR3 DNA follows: TGCAGTGCTAGGGGCTTAGGGACCAACTCCTACGAGCAGTACTTC. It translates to CSARGLGTNSYEQYF.

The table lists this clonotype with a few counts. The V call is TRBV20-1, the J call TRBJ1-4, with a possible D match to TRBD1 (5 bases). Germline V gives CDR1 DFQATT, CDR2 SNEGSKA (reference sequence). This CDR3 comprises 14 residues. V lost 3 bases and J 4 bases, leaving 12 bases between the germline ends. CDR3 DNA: TGCAGTGCTAGTCTGGGGGTCGATAATGAAAAACTGTTTTTT. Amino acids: CSASLGVDNEKLFF.

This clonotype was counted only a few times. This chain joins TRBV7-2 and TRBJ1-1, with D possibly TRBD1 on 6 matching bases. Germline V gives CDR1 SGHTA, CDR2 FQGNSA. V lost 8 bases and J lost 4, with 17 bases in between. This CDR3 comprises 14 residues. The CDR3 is CASRSSRGGTEAFF. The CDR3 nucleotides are TGTGCCAGCCGTTCGAGTAGGGGGGGCACTGAAGCTTTCTTT.

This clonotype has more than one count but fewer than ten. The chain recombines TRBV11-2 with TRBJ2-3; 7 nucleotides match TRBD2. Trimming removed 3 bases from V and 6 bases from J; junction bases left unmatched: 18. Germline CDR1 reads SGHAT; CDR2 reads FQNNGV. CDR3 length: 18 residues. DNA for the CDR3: TGTGCCAGCAGCTTCTCCGGGACTACCATGGTTGCGATGGATACGCAGTATTTT. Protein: CASSFSGTTMVAMDTQYF.